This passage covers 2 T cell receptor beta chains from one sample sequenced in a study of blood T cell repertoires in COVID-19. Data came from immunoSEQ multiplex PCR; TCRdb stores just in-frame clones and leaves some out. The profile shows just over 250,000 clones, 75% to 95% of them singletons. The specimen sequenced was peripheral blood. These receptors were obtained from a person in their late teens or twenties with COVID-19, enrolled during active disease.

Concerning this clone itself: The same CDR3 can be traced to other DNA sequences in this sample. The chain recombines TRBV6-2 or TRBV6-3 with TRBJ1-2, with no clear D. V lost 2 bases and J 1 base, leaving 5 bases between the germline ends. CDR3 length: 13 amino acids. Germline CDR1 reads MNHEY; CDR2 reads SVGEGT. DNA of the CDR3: TGTGCCAGCAGTTACGCGAGTAACTATGGCTACACCTTC. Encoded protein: CASSYASNYGYTF.

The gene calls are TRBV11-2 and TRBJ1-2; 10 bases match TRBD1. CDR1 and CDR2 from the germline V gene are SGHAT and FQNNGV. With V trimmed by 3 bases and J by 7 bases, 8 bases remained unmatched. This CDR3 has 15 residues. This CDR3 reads CASSFPTTGGIGYTF. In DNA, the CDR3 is TGTGCCAGCAGCTTCCCGACGACAGGGGGCATTGGCTACACCTTC.